This T cell receptor beta chain was observed in a study of blood T cell repertoires in COVID-19 (dated by TCRdb to 2020 to 2022). About the full investigation: Collaborator samples came from the United States, Italy and Spain and covered acute and convalescent phases of COVID-19. The prospective study material was composed of cDNA or gDNA derived from T cells, B-cell-depleted T cells, or PBMCs. Deeply sampled blood TCRbeta repertoires from subjects exposed to, actively infected with, or recovered from COVID-19 were included in the dataset. The repertoires were made available in a free public database intended to serve as a resource for research on the immune response to SARS-CoV-2. Samples were obtained from the ongoing ImmuneRACE study (first 160 participants) and from about 1,300 subjects provided by 6 global collaborators. Nearly every sample came with metadata listing a de-identified subject ID, COVID-19 status, age in years and sex. Where HLA class I and class II types were available, the types were taken from metadata supplied by the sample provider, not from assay-based typing.

TCRbeta CDR3 regions were amplified from genomic DNA using the immunoSEQ Assay, a bias-controlled multiplex PCR. The authors' analysis ran thus. Within the assay, amplification of reference gene primers was used to estimate how many nucleated cells each sample contained. To quantify the absolute abundance of each unique TCRbeta CDR3 rearrangement, sequence reads were collapsed and filtered. For each sample, productive Simpson clonality was calculated by taking the square root of Simpson's diversity index across productive rearrangements. TCRdb re-hosts the immuneACCESS table, in-frame sequences only. Its copies lack some clones; in the studies checked, an unresolved V gene accounts for under half of them, and the cause for the rest is not known. D and trimming were read from the DNA, whereas the V and J calls and clone size are those reported in that table. This sample gives approximately 350,000 clones in total; about 90% of them show up just once. Roughly 3% of the sample rests with the top ten.

In the prospective study, participants were roughly 18 to 100 years old, resided in around 25 geographic areas of the United States, and were enrolled through a virtual design. In the prospective study, cohorts were assigned on the basis of participant-reported clinical history obtained from a screening survey and a study questionnaire. Recovered participants in ImmuneRACE Cohort 3 were defined as having two consecutive negative NP/OP PCR tests, clearance from a healthcare professional, or resolution of symptoms. Mobile phlebotomists in the prospective study collected whole blood, serum and a nasopharyngeal or oropharyngeal swab from every participant. Over a roughly 2-month period, participants in the prospective study had the option of providing additional blood draws and questionnaires. Blood samples from the prospective study were shipped frozen or at room temperature prior to DNA extraction.

About this clone itself: Its antigen is not yet known. No clone much larger than this one lies a single base away; base qualities are absent.

Via the germline V gene, CDR1 is SQVTM and CDR2 ANQGSEA. The CDR3 numbers 16 residues from cysteine through phenylalanine. The entry retains the CDR3 DNA only, 48 bases that are in frame from base 1. V is shortened by 4 bases, J by 0 bases, and the region joining them spans 15 bases. Here is what the overall study found, with its caveats: The amount of clinical and demographic metadata varied by source and participant and was provided uncurated.

The V and J segments used are TRBV29-1 and TRBJ2-2; a tentative D match to TRBD2 spans 5 bases. The specimen sequenced was PBMCs or T cells enriched from blood (not recorded which). The TCR comes from a woman aged 25 to 39 who had recovered from COVID-19. The CDR3 is CSVAWESIANTGELFF. Read as DNA, the sequence is TGCAGCGTTGCCTGGGAGTCCATCGCGAACACCGGGGAGCTGTTTTTT.